This T cell receptor beta chain is from a study of blood T cell repertoires in COVID-19. The wider study: Acute and convalescent COVID-19 specimens originated in the United States, Italy and Spain. Sample material is recorded as cDNA or gDNA derived from T cells, B-cell-depleted T cells, or PBMCs.

In the authors' methods: Estimated nucleated cell counts came from reference gene primer amplification. The repertoire was sequenced with immunoSEQ multiplex PCR; TCRdb's copy has only in-frame clones and lacks some. That table supplies the V and J calls and clone size; D and trimming were determined from the DNA. The table includes 650,000 to 800,000 clones, around 89% detected once. This CDR3 spans 15 amino acids. Trimming left V 4 bases short and J 3 bases short, with 16 bases between. Germline V CDR1 and CDR2: KGHSH, LQKENI. This clonotype was sampled from a woman between 18 and 29 years old with acute or convalescent COVID-19. The sequencing input was peripheral blood. The chain links TRBV18 to TRBJ2-7, with D possibly TRBD2 on 5 matching bases. The CDR3 spells CASSRPRAGDYEQYF. CDR3 bases: TGTGCCAGCTCACGCCCCCGGGCCGGGGACTACGAGCAGTACTTC.